This section outlines one TCR beta chain sequence together with its context. Antigen unknown. CDR1 and CDR2 (germline): LGHNA, YSLEER. This CDR3 region has 17 residues. V trimming: 1 base; J trimming: 2 bases; junction bases outside the gene matches: 7. The data are from a study of blood T cells in healthy people across ages. Findings and caveats of the study: PBMCs went unsorted, and a conclusive naive versus antigen-experienced comparison was therefore prevented. Strongly correlated with naive T cell percentage was TCR beta diversity.

With a J-beta primer mix and a sample-barcoded 5' primer, a second PCR ran about 7 to 12 cycles. TCRdb itself ran the 5' RACE reads through MiXCR, one entry per CDR3 protein. This sample carries about a million distinct CDR3 sequences, 51% of them seen once, and the ten largest clones take about a fifth. PBMCs numbering at least 6.5 million were isolated per sample. V and J are TRBV4-3 and TRBJ2-3; 9 nucleotides line up with TRBD2. The source of this sequence is a woman in her sixties or seventies in good health. The sequencing input was blood. CDR3 in DNA: TGCGCCAGCAGCCAAGGACTAGCGGCAGGATCCACAGATACGCAGTATTTT. Residues: CASSQGLAAGSTDTQYF.